Listed below are T cell receptor beta chains from one sample, sequenced in a study of graft-versus-host responses after intestinal transplantation. TCRdb's copy holds only in-frame clones and misses some; the assay was immunoSEQ multiplex PCR. The sample holds tens of thousands of clones; roughly four fifths are singletons and the top ten take 0.93%. These receptors' antigens are unknown. Specimen: unstimulated CD8+ T cells sorted from spleen or lymph node cells, collected before transplant. These receptor sequences come from a human donor who was the organ donor for an intestinal transplant. CDR3s leave out the opening cysteine and the closing phenylalanine or tryptophan. Rows may omit the clone size; those that give it use once, few, many or a size class.

TRBJ2-1,-,TRBV6-1,ASSESSSYEQF
TRBJ2-7,once,TRBV27,ASSATLYEQY
TRBJ2-2,-,TRBV5-4,ASSDGRDPNTGELF
TRBJ2-1,-,TRBV15,ATSSGGGQPF
TRBJ1-4,-,TRBV19,ASRDRGQVKSYEKLF
TRBJ2-3,-,TRBV27,ASSWTSGALTSTDTQY
-,-,TRBV19,ASSIGPDSRYEQY
TRBJ1-1,-,TRBV30,AWSGTGDPEAF
TRBJ2-5,-,TRBV7-2,ASSLGPWTLWEETQY
TRBJ2-1,once,TRBV29-1,SAGGGSYNEQF
TRBJ1-1,few,TRBV7-9,ASRPTGNTEAF
TRBJ1-3,few,TRBV7-9,ASSFNRRTSGNTIY
TRBJ1-1,-,TRBV29-1,SVGQNTEAF
TRBJ2-1,-,TRBV10-3,AISDEATHSNEQF
TRBJ1-5,-,TRBV7-8,ASSLGQGADQPQH
TRBJ2-5,-,TRBV5-6,ASRSTDRGEETQY
TRBJ2-1,-,TRBV29-1,SVEGLAGIYNEQF
TRBJ1-2,-,TRBV30,ASNGLRVSINYGYT
TRBJ2-2,-,TRBV4-2,ASSQPGLDSGELF
TRBJ1-1,once,TRBV12-5,ASGLWGKNTEAF
TRBJ1-2,-,TRBV4-1,ASSKDNYGYT
TRBJ1-2,-,TRBV15,ATSPSRGLHYGYT
TRBJ2-5,-,TRBV16,ASSAGTSGGFTKETQY
-,-,TRBV19,ASSSSYEQY
TRBJ2-7,-,TRBV5-4,ASSLASGGYEQY
TRBJ2-5,-,TRBV27,ASSFLDSQETQY
TRBJ2-2,-,TRBV19,ASNPIFEGPGELF
TRBJ2-7,-,TRBV9,ASSVEYGGVYEQY
TRBJ2-1,-,TRBV13,ASSARTTHNEQF
TRBJ2-5,few,TRBV7-6,ASSLGTPGTLQETQY
TRBJ2-2,-,TRBV10-3,AISEFRDSPTGELF
TRBJ2-7,-,TRBV5-1,ASSLDIAYEQY
TRBJ1-3,-,TRBV27,ASSPRGGSGNTIY
TRBJ2-3,-,TRBV7-8,ASSLGASPADTQY
TRBJ2-1,few,TRBV27,ASSLLSSGSNEQF
TRBJ2-3,-,TRBV9,ASSVVTGGITDTQY
TRBJ1-5,-,TRBV27,ASSLALGQPQH
TRBJ2-3,-,TRBV30,AWSVTGGADTQY
TRBJ1-2,-,TRBV4-3,ASSQESRDTTNHGYT
TRBJ1-2,-,TRBV6-6,ASSYSIRPYGYT
TRBJ2-1,few,TRBV6-1,ASSEVRTSGNEQF
TRBJ1-5,-,TRBV6-1,ARKKPNQPQH
TRBJ2-1,few,TRBV9,ASSERDRGRDEQF
TRBJ2-7,-,TRBV6-1,ASSELWGSYEQY
TRBJ2-1,-,TRBV4-2,ASSPGLGDEQF
TRBJ1-2,once,TRBV27,ASSPGALGYGYT
TRBJ1-2,-,TRBV19,ASRGGGQGKDYGYT
TRBJ2-2,-,TRBV7-6,ASSRPGGAGVGWTGELF
TRBJ2-1,-,TRBV29-1,SVEAGTSSNNEQF
TRBJ1-5,few,TRBV11-3,ASSLGEARPTCLWPQH
TRBJ1-2,few,TRBV27,ASSFGGAWGYT
TRBJ2-5,-,TRBV14,ASSQDLTSEKWETQY
TRBJ2-1,-,TRBV5-6,ATSTSVDELSSYNEQF
TRBJ2-1,-,TRBV11-2,ASSPGGDEQF
TRBJ1-2,once,TRBV21-1,ASSTATGGVYGYT
TRBJ2-5,-,TRBV7-7,ASSFGTGGAETQY
TRBJ1-1,-,TRBV14,ASSLGRRISEAF
TRBJ2-7,-,TRBV4-1,ASSQAEDGSYEQY
TRBJ2-3,-,TRBV7-9,ASSLVGGIADTQY
TRBJ2-1,few,TRBV27,ASMSPQSPGQF